This TCR beta chain was sequenced during a study of CD8 T cells in Susac syndrome. The multiple sclerosis control group consisted of treatment-naive patients whose relapsing-remitting disease, which was either stable or active, fulfilled revised McDonald criteria. The TEMRA cells underwent FACS enrichment, while the CD8+ and CD4+ T cells underwent negative isolation. With random hexamers, roughly 0.45 to 1 ug RNA was reverse transcribed. MiXCR, run by TCRdb on the immunoSEQ multiplex PCR reads, gives a single entry per CDR3 protein. The top ten hold around 0.09% of the sample, which has 150,000 to 200,000 distinct CDR3 sequences, roughly 92% seen once. V shed 5 bases, J shed 5 bases, and the junction held 10 bases outside the gene matches. Germline V gene data show CDR1 as MDHEN and CDR2 as SYDVKM. The CDR3 has 15 residues.

Sample: CD4+ T cells from PBMCs. The rearrangement joins TRBV28 to TRBJ2-7; 9 nucleotides match TRBD1. The clonotype was recovered from a human donor with multiple sclerosis. The CDR3 sequence is CASSPGGQGKDEQYF. The CDR3, as DNA: TGTGCCAGCAGTCCAGGGGGACAGGGTAAGGACGAGCAGTACTTC.